These T cell receptor beta chains were read from a single sample in a study of blood T cell repertoires in COVID-19. The repertoire was sequenced with immunoSEQ multiplex PCR; TCRdb's copy has only in-frame clones and lacks some. The repertoire holds roughly 190,000 clones, with approximately 79% as singletons. Source material: PBMCs or T cells enriched from blood (not recorded which). Receptors originate from a woman aged 60-75 years with acute COVID-19. The CDR3 runs from the conserved cysteine through the conserved F or W. Fields, in order: clone size, J gene, D gene, V gene, CDR3 DNA, CDR3 protein. The D gene is left open where the match is weak. Clone size, where shown, is once, few, many, or a class for clones that have expanded.

clone_size: .
j_call: TRBJ2-3
d_call: .
v_call: TRBV2
cdr3_nt: TGTGCCAGTGGGGTGGGGGCGTCCCTATTGACAGATACGCAGTATTTT
cdr3_aa: CASGVGASLLTDTQYF

clone_size: once
j_call: TRBJ1-2
d_call: .
v_call: TRBV29-1
cdr3_nt: TGCAGCGTTATGACGGGTGTCGGGTATGGCTACACCTTC
cdr3_aa: CSVMTGVGYGYTF

clone_size: .
j_call: TRBJ1-2
d_call: .
v_call: TRBV7-9
cdr3_nt: TGTGCCAGCAGCCCCTCAGGGTCCATCTATGGCTACACCTTC
cdr3_aa: CASSPSGSIYGYTF

clone_size: .
j_call: TRBJ2-6
d_call: .
v_call: TRBV27
cdr3_nt: TGTGCCAGCAGTTTAATCAGGGCTGGGGCCAACGTCCTGACTTTC
cdr3_aa: CASSLIRAGANVLTF

clone_size: .
j_call: TRBJ2-1
d_call: TRBD2
v_call: TRBV4-1
cdr3_nt: TGCGCCAGCAGCCATGCCGGGACTAGCGGGGGAAGCTCCTACAATGAGCAGTTCTTC
cdr3_aa: CASSHAGTSGGSSYNEQFF

clone_size: .
j_call: TRBJ2-6
d_call: .
v_call: TRBV7-7
cdr3_nt: TGTGCCAGCAGCTTAGGACTCCCGAGCTCTGGGGCCAACGTCCTGACTTTC
cdr3_aa: CASSLGLPSSGANVLTF

clone_size: .
j_call: TRBJ2-2
d_call: TRBD2
v_call: TRBV18
cdr3_nt: TGTGCCAGCTCAATGGGACTAGCGGGAATCGGCGGGGAGCTGTTTTTT
cdr3_aa: CASSMGLAGIGGELFF

clone_size: .
j_call: TRBJ2-3
d_call: TRBD1
v_call: TRBV5-1
cdr3_nt: TGCGCCAGCAGGACAGGGGGCATCACAGATACGCAGTATTTT
cdr3_aa: CASRTGGITDTQYF

clone_size: .
j_call: TRBJ1-4
d_call: .
v_call: TRBV5-6
cdr3_nt: TGTGCCAGCAGCTGGGGTCCGGGAGCGGCCAGGGATAATGAAAAACTGTTTTTT
cdr3_aa: CASSWGPGAARDNEKLFF

clone_size: .
j_call: TRBJ2-7
d_call: .
v_call: TRBV5-5
cdr3_nt: TGTGCCAGCAGCTTGACAGGAACCACCTACGAGCAGTACTTC
cdr3_aa: CASSLTGTTYEQYF

clone_size: .
j_call: TRBJ2-5
d_call: TRBD2
v_call: TRBV4-3
cdr3_nt: TGCGCCAGCAGCCAAGGGAGGGGCCTAGCGGGGGGGGTGGAGACCCAGTACTTC
cdr3_aa: CASSQGRGLAGGVETQYF

clone_size: many
j_call: TRBJ2-7
d_call: TRBD1
v_call: TRBV5-6
cdr3_nt: TGTGCCAGCGGTTACGGACAGGGGCATTACGAGCAGTACTTC
cdr3_aa: CASGYGQGHYEQYF

clone_size: .
j_call: TRBJ2-7
d_call: TRBD1
v_call: TRBV9
cdr3_nt: TGTGCCAGCAGCTCCCGACAGGGAGTATCCGTGGGCGAGCAGTACTTC
cdr3_aa: CASSSRQGVSVGEQYF

clone_size: .
j_call: TRBJ2-7
d_call: TRBD2
v_call: TRBV18
cdr3_nt: TGTGCCAGCTCACTTTCCCGGACTAGCGGGAACGACGAGCAGTACTTC
cdr3_aa: CASSLSRTSGNDEQYF

clone_size: .
j_call: TRBJ2-2
d_call: .
v_call: TRBV7-9
cdr3_nt: TGTGCCAGCAGCTTCGGGCTAGGCGGGGCGCCCGGGGAGCTGTTTTTT
cdr3_aa: CASSFGLGGAPGELFF

clone_size: .
j_call: TRBJ1-5
d_call: TRBD1
v_call: TRBV7-9
cdr3_nt: TGTGCCAGCGCGACGGGACAGATATCGAATCAGCCCCAGCATTTT
cdr3_aa: CASATGQISNQPQHF

clone_size: .
j_call: TRBJ1-1
d_call: TRBD1
v_call: TRBV6-5
cdr3_nt: TGTGCCAGCAGTCCCCGACAGGGGGTCACTGAAGCTTTCTTT
cdr3_aa: CASSPRQGVTEAFF

clone_size: .
j_call: TRBJ1-1
d_call: .
v_call: TRBV5-1
cdr3_nt: TGCGCCAGCAGCTTGGAGCAAACCACTGAAGCTTTCTTT
cdr3_aa: CASSLEQTTEAFF

clone_size: .
j_call: TRBJ2-1
d_call: TRBD2
v_call: TRBV7-8
cdr3_nt: TGTGCCAGCAGCCCGGGACTAGCGGGACTAAATGAGCAGTTCTTC
cdr3_aa: CASSPGLAGLNEQFF

clone_size: once
j_call: TRBJ2-3
d_call: TRBD2
v_call: TRBV5-1
cdr3_nt: TGCGCCAGCAGCTCACCTAGCGGAACCACAGATACGCAGTATTTT
cdr3_aa: CASSSPSGTTDTQYF

clone_size: .
j_call: TRBJ1-1
d_call: TRBD1
v_call: TRBV30
cdr3_nt: TGTGCCTACTACAGGGGGGGGAACACTGAAGCTTTCTTT
cdr3_aa: CAYYRGGNTEAFF

clone_size: .
j_call: TRBJ2-3
d_call: .
v_call: TRBV5-4
cdr3_nt: TGTGCCAGCAGCTGGGCCTCTCCCCGATCAGATACGCAGTATTTT
cdr3_aa: CASSWASPRSDTQYF

clone_size: .
j_call: TRBJ1-5
d_call: TRBD1
v_call: TRBV19
cdr3_nt: TGTGCCAGCCGCACCCTAAGGGACAGCGATTATAGCAATCAGCCCCAGCATTTT
cdr3_aa: CASRTLRDSDYSNQPQHF

clone_size: once
j_call: TRBJ2-5
d_call: .
v_call: TRBV5-1
cdr3_nt: TGCGCCAGCAGCCAGGGACATCTCACAGGGGAGACCCAGTACTTC
cdr3_aa: CASSQGHLTGETQYF